This T cell receptor (beta chain) came from a study of T cells in localized non-small cell lung cancer. Remarks on this clone: What it recognizes is unknown.

Study-wide results and limits: Appearing in adjacent lung were a median roughly 57 of the top 100 tumor clones.

Produced via immunoSEQ multiplex PCR; TCRdb's table is partial and in-frame only. The repertoire holds fewer than 13,000 clones, with 60% to 75% as singletons. CDR3 size: 14 residues. Germline CDR1 reads SGHRS; CDR2 reads YFSETQ. J lost 5 bases, V lost 4 bases, and 6 bases had no gene match. The chain combines TRBV5-1 with TRBJ2-5, with TRBD2 matching over 9 bases. The source is a male donor aged 60 or over with stage I lung adenocarcinoma. Sequences were derived from peripheral blood, sampled before any cancer treatment. In nucleotides, the CDR3 is TGCGCCAGCAGCCCCGGGACTAGCTACGAGACCCAGTACTTC. Translation gives CASSPGTSYETQYF.